One sample yielded the 13 T cell receptor beta chains listed below, sequenced in a study of early T cells in non-severe SARS-CoV-2 infection. From the 5' RACE reads, TCRdb called clonotypes with MiXCR, one entry per CDR3 protein. The sample carries around 70,000 distinct CDR3 sequences, about a tenth recorded once. The sequencing sample was made of whole blood. The origin of the receptors is an adult who was a healthcare worker with PCR-confirmed SARS-CoV-2 infection or an uninfected control (not recorded which).

The chain has TRBV28 and TRBJ2-3, with D perhaps matching TRBD2 (5 bases). Germline assignment: CDR1 MDHEN and CDR2 SYDVKM. This CDR3 is built from 17 residues. V lost 3 bases, J lost 0 bases, and 16 bases lay in between. CDR3 in DNA: TGTGCCAGCAGTTTTGAGAGGACGGGGATTAGCACAGATACGCAGTATTTT. It yields the protein CASSFERTGISTDTQYF.

This clonotype was found a few times. The V and J genes are TRBV20-1 and TRBJ2-7, with no clear D. CDR1 is DFQATT and CDR2 is SNEGSKA in the germline V gene (reference sequence). The length of the CDR3 is 14 residues. V was clipped by 0 bases and J by 3 bases, with 12 bases between them. The CDR3 region is CSARDRQLRYEQYF. CDR3 DNA sequence: TGCAGTGCTAGAGATCGGCAACTCCGCTACGAGCAGTACTTC.

The chain uses TRBV12-3 or TRBV12-4 and TRBJ1-5, with TRBD1 as a possible D gene (5 bases). The CDR3 consists of 17 residues. Trimming removed 4 bases from V and 2 bases from J, with 18 bases in between. CDR3 nucleotides: TGTGCCAGCAGTTCCACGACAGAACGGGAAGGCAATCAGCCCCAGCATTTT. Its protein product is CASSSTTEREGNQPQHF.

This clonotype was detected ten times or more. V gene TRBV6-5 combines with J gene TRBJ2-1; D possibly corresponds to TRBD2 (5 bases). Germline V gene lookup returns CDR1 MNHEY and CDR2 SVGAGI. Between the trimmed V and J ends, which lost 7 bases and 1 base, there was a span of 14 bases. This CDR3 is built from 15 residues. This CDR3 reads CASTLGSSSYNEQFF. CDR3 sequence (DNA): TGTGCCAGCACCCTTGGGAGTAGTTCCTACAATGAGCAGTTCTTC.

This clonotype was seen many times. The chain has TRBV28 and TRBJ1-2; no clear D gene. Germline V gene sequence: CDR1 MDHEN, CDR2 SYDVKM. The CDR3 is made up of 9 amino acids. V lost 5 bases and J lost 7, with 2 bases in between. The CDR3 coding sequence is TGTGCCAGCAGTCGTGGCTACACCTTC. Amino acids: CASSRGYTF.

This clonotype was recorded at least ten times. The rearrangement uses TRBV29-1 and TRBJ2-6; 12 nucleotides align to TRBD1. The V gene end was trimmed by 4 bases and the J gene end by 12 bases; junction bases not matched to a gene: 7. Germline CDR1 is SQVTM and CDR2 is ANQGSEA. This CDR3 is built from 14 residues. This CDR3 is CSVGGQGADSVLTF. CDR3 bases: TGCAGCGTTGGGGGACAGGGGGCTGATAGCGTCCTGACTTTC.

Here the CDR3 reads CATSELSGRAIKIYDEQFF. The CDR3 nucleotides are TGTGCCACCAGTGAACTGAGCGGGAGGGCCATTAAGATTTACGATGAGCAGTTCTTC. The chain has TRBV24-1 and TRBJ2-1, with 10 bases fitting TRBD2. CDR1 is KGHDR, CDR2 SFDVKD, per germline. The CDR3 is 19 amino acids. Losses at the gene ends were 4 bases for V and 8 bases for J; bases not matched to a gene: 19.

The chain links TRBV7-6 to TRBJ2-7; 8 bases fit TRBD2. There are 15 residues in the CDR3. CDR1 is SGHVS and CDR2 is FNYEAQ in the germline V gene. Trimming cost V 3 bases and J 5 bases; bases outside gene matches: 9. The DNA for the CDR3 is TGTGCCAGCAGCTTCCGCCGGGAGGGCCGCGACGAGCAGTACTTC. Its translation: CASSFRREGRDEQYF.

This clonotype came up a few times. The V and J genes are TRBV2 and TRBJ2-4, with 7 bases fitting TRBD2. Per germline, CDR1 SNHLY and CDR2 FYNNEI. The CDR3 is 16 amino acids. Germline trimming cut 6 bases from V and 13 bases from J; bases unmatched to any gene: 21. The CDR3 DNA sequence: TGTGCCAGCAGACGCCCCCCTGGGGAGGGGAGCAGTACGCAGTACTTC. It specifies CASRRPPGEGSSTQYF.

A few counts support this clonotype. The V and J genes are TRBV6-6 and TRBJ2-2; 12 nucleotides agree with TRBD2. From germline, CDR1 is MNHNY and CDR2 SVGAGI (reference sequence). CDR3 length: 15 residues. With V trimmed by 10 bases and J by 5 bases, 8 bases remained unmatched. The CDR3 region has the DNA TGTGCCACCCGAGGACTAGCGGGACTGACCGGGGAGCTGTTTTTT. This encodes CATRGLAGLTGELFF.

This clonotype was seen only a few times. The chain recombines TRBV28 with TRBJ2-1, with D perhaps assigned TRBD1 or TRBD2 (6 bases each). The CDR3 extends over 14 amino acids. The germline V and J ends were trimmed by 3 bases and 8 bases, with 14 bases remaining between them. Germline V gene data show CDR1 as MDHEN and CDR2 as SYDVKM. The DNA for the CDR3 is TGTGCCAGCAGTTTTGGGGGGCCGGCCGATGAGCAGTTCTTC. Protein product: CASSFGGPADEQFF.

CDR3 sequence reads: CASSFELAPTYEQYF. CDR3 sequence (DNA): TGTGCCAGCAGCTTTGAACTAGCGCCTACCTACGAGCAGTACTTC. The rearrangement joins TRBV7-6 to TRBJ2-7, with 7 bases fitting TRBD2. The CDR3 is made up of 15 amino acids. The J segment lost 2 bases and the V segment lost 3 bases, leaving 7 bases of the junction unmatched. CDR1 and CDR2 from the germline V gene are SGHVS and FNYEAQ.

The rearrangement uses TRBV20-1 and TRBJ2-3; D may be TRBD1 or TRBD2 (6 bases each). The germline V gene encodes CDR1 DFQATT and CDR2 SNEGSKA (reference sequence). Between the trimmed V and J ends, which lost 1 base and 2 bases, there was a span of 16 bases. There are 16 residues in the CDR3. The CDR3 protein is CSARVTGWGATDTQYF. CDR3 sequence (DNA): TGCAGTGCTAGAGTTACCGGGTGGGGGGCCACAGATACGCAGTATTTT.